Each of the 12 T cell receptor beta chains below was sequenced from the same sample in a study of T-cell reconstitution after alpha-beta-depleted transplantation in children. The authors prepared the TCRbeta library with unique molecular identifiers. TCRdb redid the calling of the PCR reads with MiXCR, one entry per CDR3 protein. There are tens of thousands of distinct CDR3 sequences in the sample; about a sixth occur only once, and 51% lies in the top ten. The starting material was PBMCs, mostly from graft donor cells, obtained 360 days after TCRalphabeta/CD19-depleted stem cell transplant. Source of these receptors: a male patient aged 2 to 10 who had a stem cell transplant for acute lymphoblastic leukemia, so the T cells may come from the graft donor.

V is TRBV5-1 and J is TRBJ1-2; 9 nucleotides align to TRBD1. J lost 8 bases, V lost 3 bases, and 23 bases had no gene match. Germline loops: CDR1 SGHRS, CDR2 YFSETQ. This CDR3 is 19 amino acids long. This CDR3 is CASSSGTGNNNPDVRGYTF. The DNA for the CDR3 is TGCGCCAGCAGCTCTGGGACAGGGAACAACAATCCCGACGTTCGAGGCTACACCTTC.

The gene calls are TRBV11-2 and TRBJ2-7; TRBD2 matches 12 bases. J gave up 3 bases and V 5 bases, and 8 bases lay outside the gene matches. The CDR3 has 16 residues. Germline V gene data show CDR1 as SGHAT and CDR2 as FQNNGV. CDR3 nucleotides: TGTGCCAGCAGCCAGACTAGCGGGAGCAGGATCTACGAGCAGTACTTC. Amino acids: CASSQTSGSRIYEQYF.

This clonotype showed up many times. V usage is TRBV28 and J usage is TRBJ2-3; 10 bases are shared with TRBD1. V was pared by 5 bases and J by 3 bases, with 8 bases of the junction left unmatched. Germline loops: CDR1 MDHEN, CDR2 SYDVKM. This CDR3 is built from 16 residues. The CDR3 DNA follows: TGTGCCAGCAGTGACCCCGGGACAGGGGAAACAGATACGCAGTATTTT. It codes for CASSDPGTGETDTQYF.

The chain is built from TRBV10-2 and TRBJ1-3, with D perhaps matching TRBD1 (5 bases). Trimming shortened V by 2 bases and J by 5 bases, and 13 bases separated the two germline ends. The CDR3 consists of 15 residues. Germline V lookup: CDR1 WSHSY, CDR2 SAAADI. CDR3 nucleotide sequence: TGCGCCAGCAGTGAGAGTTTAGGGGTTCGAAACACCATATATTTT. Its translation: CASSESLGVRNTIYF.

The chain is built from TRBV6-5 and TRBJ2-5; D call uncertain. V was trimmed by 1 base and J by 10 bases, leaving 10 bases between them. The length of the CDR3 is 12 residues. Germline V gene data show CDR1 as MNHEY and CDR2 as SVGAGI. The CDR3 DNA follows: TGTGCCAGCAGTTACTATGTCGGACGCCAGTACTTC. Protein: CASSYYVGRQYF.

The chain uses TRBV12-3 or TRBV12-4 and TRBJ2-1, with D perhaps being TRBD1 or TRBD2 (5 bases each). The V end was cut by 0 bases, the J end by 9 bases, with 15 bases between. The CDR3 has 15 residues. Here the CDR3 DNA reads TGTGCCAGCAGTTTAGCCATGGGACCCGCAGGTGAGCAGTTCTTC. Its translation is CASSLAMGPAGEQFF.

This clonotype was picked up a small number of times. This rearrangement joins TRBV10-1 to TRBJ2-7; the D call may be TRBD1 or TRBD2 (5 bases each). V was cut by 6 bases and J by 3 bases, with 33 bases left in between. The CDR3 is 20 amino acids. Germline CDR1 is WNHNN and CDR2 is SYGVQD (reference sequence). CDR3 protein: CASSVHGSTSGTTKYYEQYF. CDR3 in DNA: TGCGCCAGCAGCGTCCATGGGTCCACGTCCGGGACGACCAAGTACTACGAGCAGTACTTC.

This clonotype appeared many times. This chain uses TRBV7-9 with TRBJ2-7; either TRBD1 or TRBD2 may supply D (6 bases each). The CDR3 sequence is 15 residues long. CDR1 is SEHNR and CDR2 is FQNEAQ in the germline V gene (reference sequence). Trimming left V 4 bases short and J 0 bases short, with 13 bases between. The CDR3 coding sequence is TGTGCCAGCAGCTACGGAGGGGGGAACTCCTACGAGCAGTACTTC. Protein: CASSYGGGNSYEQYF.

Relative to its sample, this clonotype is medium-sized. The CDR3 reads CASSPQGAGAVETQYF. The DNA for the CDR3 is TGCGCCAGCAGCCCACAGGGCGCGGGAGCTGTGGAGACCCAGTACTTC. This chain connects TRBV5-1 to TRBJ2-5, with a weak D call TRBD2 (7 bases). The germline V gene encodes CDR1 SGHRS and CDR2 YFSETQ. This CDR3 is built from 16 residues. Trimming cost V 4 bases and J 5 bases, with 21 bases left between them. The variable domain in full, completed from reference TRBV5-1 and TRBJ2-5, reads KAGVTQTPRYLIKTRGQQVTLSCSPISGHRSVSWYQQTPGQGLQFLFEYFSETQRNKGNFPGRFSGRQFSNSRSEMNVSTLELGDSALYLCASSPQGAGAVETQYFGPGTRLLVL.

This clonotype was seen a few times. The chain links TRBV14 to TRBJ2-1; unclear D gene. The CDR3 contains 12 residues. Germline V lookup: CDR1 SGHDN, CDR2 FVKESK. Trimming pared 5 bases from V and 4 bases from J, leaving 6 bases between. CDR3 region: CASSSRYNEQFF. For the CDR3, the DNA is TGTGCCAGCAGCTCCCGTTACAATGAGCAGTTCTTC.

The gene calls are TRBV12-3 or TRBV12-4 and TRBJ2-6, with no clear D. V was cut by 3 bases and J by 0 bases, with 3 bases left in between. The CDR3 spans 14 residues. DNA of the CDR3: TGTGCCAGCAGTTTGTTCTCTGGGGCCAACGTCCTGACTTTC. Translated: CASSLFSGANVLTF.

The chain has TRBV6-1 and TRBJ2-5, with D maybe TRBD2 (5 bases). CDR1 and CDR2 from the germline V gene are MNHNS and SASEGT. V lost 6 bases, J lost 1 base, and 18 bases lay in between. There are 16 residues in the CDR3. DNA for the CDR3: TGTGCCAGCAGCCACGGATCGGGGAAAGGCCAAGAGACCCAGTACTTC. It codes for CASSHGSGKGQETQYF.